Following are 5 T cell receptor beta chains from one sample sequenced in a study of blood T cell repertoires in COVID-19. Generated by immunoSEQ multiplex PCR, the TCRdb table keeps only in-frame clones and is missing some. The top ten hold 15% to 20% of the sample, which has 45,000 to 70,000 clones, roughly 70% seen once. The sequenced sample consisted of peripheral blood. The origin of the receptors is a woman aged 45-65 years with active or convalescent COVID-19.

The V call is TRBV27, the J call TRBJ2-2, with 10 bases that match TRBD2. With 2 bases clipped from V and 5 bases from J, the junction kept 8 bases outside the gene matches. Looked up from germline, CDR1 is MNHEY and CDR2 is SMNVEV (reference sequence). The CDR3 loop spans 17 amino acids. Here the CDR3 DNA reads TGTGCCAGCAGTTTAGTCTACGGACTAGCGGATACCGGGGAGCTGTTTTTT. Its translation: CASSLVYGLADTGELFF.

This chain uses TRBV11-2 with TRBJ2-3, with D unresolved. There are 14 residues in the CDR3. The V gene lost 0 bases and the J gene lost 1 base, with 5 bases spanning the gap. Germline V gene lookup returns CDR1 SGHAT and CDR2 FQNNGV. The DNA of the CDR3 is TGTGCCAGCAGCTTAGATCGGGGCACAGATACGCAGTATTTT. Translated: CASSLDRGTDTQYF.

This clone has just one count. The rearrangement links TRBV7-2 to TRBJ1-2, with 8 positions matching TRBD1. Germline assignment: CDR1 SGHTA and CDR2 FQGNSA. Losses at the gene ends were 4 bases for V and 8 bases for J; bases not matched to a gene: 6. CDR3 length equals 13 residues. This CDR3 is CASSWGQVWGYTF. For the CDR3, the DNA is TGTGCCAGCAGCTGGGGACAGGTGTGGGGCTACACCTTC.

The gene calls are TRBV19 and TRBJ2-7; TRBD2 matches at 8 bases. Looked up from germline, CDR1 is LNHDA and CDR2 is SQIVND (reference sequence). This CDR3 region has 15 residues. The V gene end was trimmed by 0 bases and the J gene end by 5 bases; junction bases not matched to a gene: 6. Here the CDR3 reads CASSIDAGGINEQYF. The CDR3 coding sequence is TGTGCCAGTAGTATAGATGCGGGAGGCATCAACGAGCAGTACTTC.

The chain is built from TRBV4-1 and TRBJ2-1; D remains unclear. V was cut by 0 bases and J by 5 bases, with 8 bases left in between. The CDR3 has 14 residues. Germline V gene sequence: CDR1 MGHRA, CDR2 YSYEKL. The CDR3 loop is CASSQDVLNNEQFF. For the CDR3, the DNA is TGCGCCAGCAGCCAAGACGTCCTAAACAATGAGCAGTTCTTC.